This TCR beta chain was sequenced during a study of identical twins. TCRdb re-called the 5' RACE reads with MiXCR, one entry per CDR3 protein. The repertoire consists of roughly 500,000 distinct CDR3 sequences, with 22% occurring once and the leading ten covering about 0.91%. This CDR3 is 14 amino acids long. Germline lookup yields CDR1 SGHNT and CDR2 YENEEA. V dropped 1 base and J dropped 5 bases, with 11 bases sitting between them. Study-wide findings and caveats: Insertion counts were lower in abundant cord blood beta clonotypes, a trend that memory repertoires did not show.

This clonotype turned up a few times. Its antigen remains unidentified. The sample was also reused in another study, on T cells expressing NK-cell markers.

The sequence derives from a woman aged 18-29 years in good health. The chain combines TRBV11-3 with TRBJ2-5; no clear D. Sequenced material: CD4+ T cells sorted from blood. CDR3 region: CASSLAEPGETQYF. The CDR3 nucleotides are TGTGCCAGCAGCTTAGCTGAACCGGGCGAGACCCAGTACTTC. Filled out from reference TRBV11-3 and TRBJ2-5, the complete variable domain reads EAGVVQSPRYKIIEKKQPVAFWCNPISGHNTLYWYLQNLGQGPELLIRYENEEAVDDSQLPKDRFSAERLKGVDSTLKIQPAELGDSAVYLCASSLAEPGETQYFGPGTRLLVL.